This TCR beta chain was observed in a study of blood T cell repertoires in COVID-19. The table came from immunoSEQ multiplex PCR; TCRdb's copy has only in-frame clones and leaves some out. The data contain about 350,000 clones, roughly 90% of them singletons. Germline values: CDR1 MNHEY, CDR2 SMNVEV (reference sequence). Trimming shortened V by 4 bases and J by 2 bases, and 11 bases separated the two germline ends. CDR3 size: 14 residues. This clone was observed a handful of times. Sample: PBMCs or T cells enriched from blood (not recorded which). The chain joins TRBV27 to TRBJ1-1; D possibly corresponds to TRBD1 (6 bases). The clonotype was recovered from a woman younger than 45 who had been exposed to COVID-19. The CDR3, as DNA: TGTGCCAGCAGTTCTCCGGGGGGCAACACTGAAGCTTTCTTT. This encodes CASSSPGGNTEAFF.